Here is one T cell receptor beta chain with its context. This clonotype was observed a handful of times. This clone's antigen is unknown. No much larger clonotype is one base removed from it; base qualities were not supplied. The sample originates from a study of response to subunit inactivated influenza vaccine (dated by TCRdb to the late 2010s). About the full investigation: To follow how T cells responded to a trivalent subunit inactivated influenza vaccine, the researchers relied on deep quantitative profiling of the T cell receptor repertoire.

Libraries were made using RT-PCR. Sequencer: Illumina HiSeq 2500. TCRdb handled the public reads itself, with Q25 trimming in fastp and clone calling in MiXCR, and kept productive beta chains. One record per CDR3 amino acid sequence lists the most common genes and DNA. The sample records 750,000 to 850,000 distinct CDR3 sequences, less than 20% of which are singletons. The biggest ten clones account for 11% of the sample. Beyond this particular receptor, the publication reports: According to the authors, only a limited number of new T cells may be recruited by each seasonal influenza vaccination.

V is shortened by 6 bases, J by 0 bases, and the region joining them spans 8 bases. The CDR3 goes from the cysteine to the phenylalanine over 13 residues. Here the CDR3 DNA is all that survives: 39 bases in frame from base 1. This sequence uses TRBV12-3 or TRBV12-4 and TRBJ2-5; the D segment cannot be called with confidence. The TCR sequence derives from a man between 45 and 60 years old who received an inactivated influenza vaccine. Donor details come from another sample of the same person, matched by shared clones. The sample in question was PBMCs from blood, obtained less than 6 days after vaccination. At the DNA level, the sequence is TGTGCCAGCAGCCTACAGTACCAAGAGACCCAGTACTTC. Its product reads: CASSLQYQETQYF.